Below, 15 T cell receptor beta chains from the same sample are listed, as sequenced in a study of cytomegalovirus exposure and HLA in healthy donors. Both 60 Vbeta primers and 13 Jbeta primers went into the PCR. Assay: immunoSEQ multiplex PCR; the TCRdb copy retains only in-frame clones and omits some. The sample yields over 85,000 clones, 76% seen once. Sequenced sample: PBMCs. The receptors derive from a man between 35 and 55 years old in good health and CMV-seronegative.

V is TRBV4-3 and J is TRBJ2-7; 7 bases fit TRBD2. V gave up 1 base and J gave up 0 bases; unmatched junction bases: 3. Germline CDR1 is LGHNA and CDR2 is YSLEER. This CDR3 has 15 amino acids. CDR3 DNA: TGCGCCAGCAGCCAAGCCTCTAGCGGCTCCTACGAGCAGTACTTC. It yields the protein CASSQASSGSYEQYF.

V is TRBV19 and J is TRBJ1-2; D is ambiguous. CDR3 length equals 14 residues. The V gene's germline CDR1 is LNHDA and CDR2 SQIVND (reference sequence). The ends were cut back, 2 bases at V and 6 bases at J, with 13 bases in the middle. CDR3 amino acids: CASSIRGSPNGYTF. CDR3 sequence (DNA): TGTGCCAGTAGTATACGAGGGTCACCCAATGGCTACACCTTC.

CDR3 loop: CASSLSFRSSYNEQFF. As DNA, the CDR3 is TGTGCCAGCAGTTTATCGTTTAGGAGCTCCTACAATGAGCAGTTCTTC. V gene TRBV27 combines with J gene TRBJ2-1, with D unclear. Per germline, CDR1 MNHEY and CDR2 SMNVEV (reference sequence). The germline V and J ends were trimmed by 0 bases and 0 bases, with 9 bases remaining between them. CDR3 size: 16 residues.

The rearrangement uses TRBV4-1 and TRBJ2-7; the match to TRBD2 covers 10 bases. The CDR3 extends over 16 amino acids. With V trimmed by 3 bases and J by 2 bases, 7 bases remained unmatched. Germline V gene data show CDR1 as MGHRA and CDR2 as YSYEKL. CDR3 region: CASSHPSGGPTYEQYF. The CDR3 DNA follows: TGCGCCAGCAGCCATCCTAGCGGGGGTCCGACCTACGAGCAGTACTTC.

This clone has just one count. The CDR3 DNA reads as TGTGCCTGGAGGGCAGGGGGGAGGAGCACAGATACGCAGTATTTT. Translation gives CAWRAGGRSTDTQYF. This chain uses TRBV30 with TRBJ2-3; D is perhaps TRBD1 (7 bases). The V gene's germline CDR1 is GTSNPN and CDR2 SVGIG (reference sequence). The CDR3 extends over 15 amino acids. V lost 3 bases to trimming and J lost 0 bases, with 13 bases between them. The whole variable domain, remainder taken from reference TRBV30 and TRBJ2-3, is SQTIHQWPATLVQPVGSPLSLECTVEGTSNPNLYWYRQAAGRGLQLLFYSVGIGQISSEVPQNLSASRPQDRQFILSSKKLLLSDSGFYLCAWRAGGRSTDTQYFGPGTRLTVL.

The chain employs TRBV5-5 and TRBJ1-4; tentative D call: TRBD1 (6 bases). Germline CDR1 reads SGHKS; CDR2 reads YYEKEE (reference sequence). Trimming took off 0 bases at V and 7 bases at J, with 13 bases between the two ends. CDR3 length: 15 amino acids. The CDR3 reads CASSLAAQGFEKLFF. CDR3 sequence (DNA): TGTGCCAGCAGCTTGGCCGCACAGGGCTTTGAAAAACTGTTTTTT. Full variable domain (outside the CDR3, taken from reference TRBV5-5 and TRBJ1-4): DAGVTQSPTHLIKTRGQQVTLRCSPISGHKSVSWYQQVLGQGPQFIFQYYEKEERGRGNFPDRFSARQFPNYSSELNVNALLLGDSALYLCASSLAAQGFEKLFFGSGTQLSVL.

The CDR3 coding sequence is TGTGCCAGCAGTTACGCCAGCGGGAATTCCTACGAGCAGTACTTC. It encodes CASSYASGNSYEQYF. The rearrangement uses TRBV6-5 and TRBJ2-7, with TRBD2 matching 7 bases. The CDR3 is 15 amino acids. With V trimmed by 2 bases and J by 1 base, 5 bases remained unmatched. CDR1 is MNHEY and CDR2 is SVGAGI in the germline V gene.

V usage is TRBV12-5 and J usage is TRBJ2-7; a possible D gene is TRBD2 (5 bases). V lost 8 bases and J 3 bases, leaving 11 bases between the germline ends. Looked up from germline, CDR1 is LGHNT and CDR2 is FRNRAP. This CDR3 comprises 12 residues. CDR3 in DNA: TGTGCTAGTAGCGGTCAGAACTACGAGCAGTACTTC. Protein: CASSGQNYEQYF.

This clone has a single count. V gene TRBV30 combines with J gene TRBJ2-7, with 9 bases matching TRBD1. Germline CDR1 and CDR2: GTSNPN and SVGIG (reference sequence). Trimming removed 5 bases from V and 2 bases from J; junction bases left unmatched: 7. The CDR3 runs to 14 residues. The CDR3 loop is CAWGAGQGTYEQYF. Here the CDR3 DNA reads TGTGCCTGGGGGGCCGGACAGGGGACCTACGAGCAGTACTTC.

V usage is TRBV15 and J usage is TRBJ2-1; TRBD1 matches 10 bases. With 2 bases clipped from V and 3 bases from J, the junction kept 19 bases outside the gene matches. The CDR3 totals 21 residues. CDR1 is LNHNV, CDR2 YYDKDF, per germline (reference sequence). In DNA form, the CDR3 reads TGTGCCACCAGCAGAAACAGGATGGGACAGGGGCTTCAGGGGATCTACAATGAGCAGTTCTTC. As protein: CATSRNRMGQGLQGIYNEQFF.

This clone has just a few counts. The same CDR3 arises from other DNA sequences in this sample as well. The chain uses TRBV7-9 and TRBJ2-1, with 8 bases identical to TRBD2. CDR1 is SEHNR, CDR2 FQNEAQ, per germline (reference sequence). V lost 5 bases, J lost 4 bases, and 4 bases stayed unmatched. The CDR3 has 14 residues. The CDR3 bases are TGTGCCAGCAGCCCGCGGGGGGCATACAATGAGCAGTTCTTC. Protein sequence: CASSPRGAYNEQFF.

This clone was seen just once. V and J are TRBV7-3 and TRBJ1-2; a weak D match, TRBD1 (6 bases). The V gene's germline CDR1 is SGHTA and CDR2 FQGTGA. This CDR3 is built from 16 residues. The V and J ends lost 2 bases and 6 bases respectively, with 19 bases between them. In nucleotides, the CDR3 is TGTGCCAGCAGCTTACGCCCCCCGCTGGACAGTCATGGCTACACCTTC. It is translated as CASSLRPPLDSHGYTF.

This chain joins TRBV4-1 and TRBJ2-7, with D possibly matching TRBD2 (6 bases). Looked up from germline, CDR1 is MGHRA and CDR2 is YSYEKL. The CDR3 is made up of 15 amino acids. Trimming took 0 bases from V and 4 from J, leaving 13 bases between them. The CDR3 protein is CASSQDQRGGYEQYF. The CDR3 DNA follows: TGCGCCAGCAGCCAAGATCAACGGGGAGGATACGAGCAGTACTTC.

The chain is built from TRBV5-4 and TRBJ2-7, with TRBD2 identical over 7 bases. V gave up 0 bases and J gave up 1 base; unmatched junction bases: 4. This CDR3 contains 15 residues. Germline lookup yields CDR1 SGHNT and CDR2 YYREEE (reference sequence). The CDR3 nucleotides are TGTGCCAGCAGCTTGGTTGCGGGGGAGTCCTACGAGCAGTACTTC. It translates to CASSLVAGESYEQYF.

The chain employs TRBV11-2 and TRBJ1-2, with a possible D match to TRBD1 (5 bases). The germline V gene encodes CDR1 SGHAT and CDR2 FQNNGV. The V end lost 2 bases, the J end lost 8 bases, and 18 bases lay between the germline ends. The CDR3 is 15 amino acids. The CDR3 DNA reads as TGTGCCAGCAGCTTACCTTTAACTATGGGGGGGGGCTACACCTTC. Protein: CASSLPLTMGGGYTF.